This TCR beta chain derives from a study of post-analysis software for immune sequencing data. For this clonotype: The antigen remains unidentified. Relative to the germline gene, one junction end is altered; a read error may explain this.

Germline V lookup: CDR1 SGHRS, CDR2 YFSETQ. CDR3 length: 14 amino acids. Every TCR beta cDNA library bore unique molecular identifiers. TCRdb itself ran the PCR reads through MiXCR, one entry per CDR3 protein. The sample contains approximately 350,000 distinct CDR3 sequences, around 33% of which appear only once. Study conclusions and caveats: F measure clustering grouped samples strongly by preparation batch. TRBV5-6, TRBV5-1 and TRBV20-1 belonged to a set of about 5 TRBV segments that were more frequent in patients than controls.

The sequencing input was blood. The V gene is TRBV5-1, the J gene TRBJ1-2; D call uncertain. This clonotype was obtained from a girl between 10 and 17 years old with multiple sclerosis. CDR3 DNA: TGCGCCAGCAGCCCTCGGGAGGAACCCTATGACTACACCTTC. Protein: CASSPREEPYDYTF.